What follows is one T cell receptor (beta chain) and its context. Its antigen is not identified. This sample is part of a study of cytomegalovirus exposure and HLA in healthy donors. Findings and caveats of the study: Rare TCR sequences predominated, though certain public TCRs were found in many donors.

PCR primers comprised 60 Vbeta and 13 Jbeta primers. Produced via immunoSEQ multiplex PCR; TCRdb's table is partial and in-frame only. The sample has 140,000 to 150,000 clones, roughly 10% seen once; the top ten hold less than 2%. This CDR3 region has 13 residues. V lost 1 base, J lost 5 bases, and 9 bases lay in between. CDR1 is SGHNT, CDR2 YENEEA, per germline. This clonotype was sampled from a man aged 45-65 years in good health and CMV-seronegative. The sample consisted of PBMCs. The chain uses TRBV11-3 and TRBJ2-7, with a possible D match to TRBD2 (6 bases). CDR3 sequence (DNA): TGTGCCAGCAGCTTAGGCGGGGCCAACGAGCAGTACTTC. This sequence encodes CASSLGGANEQYF.